Following are 27 T cell receptor beta chains from one sample sequenced in a study of T cell repertoires in cytomegalovirus infection. TCRdb reprocessed the reads with MiXCR, giving one entry per CDR3 protein. The sample lists 200,000 to 300,000 distinct CDR3 sequences, about 12% occurring once. The sequenced sample consisted of PBMCs. These receptors were obtained from a human donor in good health (CMV status not recorded). Some clones in this sample may be carry-over from other donors' samples.

The chain is built from TRBV7-3 and TRBJ2-6; 7 nucleotides match TRBD2. V dropped 4 bases and J dropped 1; count of bases not matched to a gene: 4. This CDR3 is built from 16 residues. Germline CDR1 SGHTA, CDR2 FQGTGA. CDR3 amino acids: CASSYGRASGANVLTF. CDR3 DNA: TGTGCCAGCAGCTATGGGAGGGCTTCTGGGGCCAACGTCCTGACTTTC.

This clonotype was seen only a few times. The CDR3 reads CASSFGSTSHNEQFF. Written as DNA, the CDR3 is TGTGCCAGCAGCTTCGGAAGCACATCCCACAATGAGCAGTTCTTC. The V and J genes are TRBV5-4 and TRBJ2-1; D is uncertain. The CDR3 has 15 amino acids. The germline gives CDR1 SGHNT, CDR2 YYREEE (reference sequence). Trimming left V 2 bases short and J 5 bases short, with 14 bases between.

In the case of this clonotype: A read error may explain this, as a much larger clone is one base away. This chain uses TRBV28 with TRBJ2-7, with D perhaps TRBD1 (5 bases). Trimming stripped 6 bases from V and 9 bases from J, with 18 bases between. Germline V gives CDR1 MDHEN, CDR2 SYDVKM. The length of the CDR3 is 13 residues. As DNA, the CDR3 is TGTGCCAGCAGCCTGGACATACCCGTAGGGCAGTACTTC. Its protein product is CASSLDIPVGQYF.

Only a few counts were recorded for this clonotype. The chain recombines TRBV4-3 with TRBJ2-2, with D perhaps matching TRBD1 (6 bases). CDR1 is LGHNA and CDR2 is YSLEER in the germline V gene. Deletions cut 1 base from V and 1 base from J, with 10 bases between. CDR3 length: 16 amino acids. The CDR3 here is CASSQVARGNTGELFF. CDR3 nucleotides: TGCGCCAGCAGCCAAGTGGCCAGGGGGAACACCGGGGAGCTGTTTTTT.

V is TRBV15 and J is TRBJ1-2; D ambiguous. The CDR3 covers 13 residues. Germline CDR1 LNHNV, CDR2 YYDKDF (reference sequence). V shed 5 bases and J shed 6 bases, with 13 bases lying between them. The CDR3 DNA sequence: TGTGCCACCAGCGGTAATCAAGGTGATGGCTACACCTTC. Protein sequence: CATSGNQGDGYTF. Complete variable domain (other parts from reference TRBV15 and TRBJ1-2): DAMVIQNPRYQVTQFGKPVTLSCSQTLNHNVMYWYQQKSSQAPKLLFHYYDKDFNNEADTPDNFQSRRPNTSFCFLDIRSPGLGDTAMYLCATSGNQGDGYTFGSGTRLTVV.

The chain combines TRBV6-5 with TRBJ1-5, with 10 bases fitting TRBD1. Germline trimming cut 4 bases from V and 0 bases from J; bases unmatched to any gene: 9. The V gene's germline CDR1 is MNHEY and CDR2 SVGAGI. There are 18 residues in the CDR3. CDR3 in amino acids: CASSSSGTGVSSNQPQHF. The CDR3 DNA sequence: TGTGCCAGCAGTTCGTCCGGGACAGGGGTCAGTAGCAATCAGCCCCAGCATTTT.

This clonotype was seen many times. The CDR3, as DNA: TGTGCCAGCAGCTCTAGCGGGGCGGAGCTGACGCAGTATTTT. Protein: CASSSSGAELTQYF. The V call is TRBV7-2, the J call TRBJ2-3, with TRBD2 matching 9 bases. J gave up 9 bases and V 4 bases, and 8 bases lay outside the gene matches. Germline V gives CDR1 SGHTA, CDR2 FQGNSA. There are 14 residues in the CDR3.

The chain uses TRBV18 and TRBJ2-2; no firm D call. The ends were cut back, 4 bases at V and 1 base at J, with 7 bases in the middle. Germline V gives CDR1 KGHSH, CDR2 LQKENI. This CDR3 comprises 14 residues. CDR3 protein: CASSLKGNTGELFF. DNA of the CDR3: TGTGCCAGCTCACTCAAGGGGAACACCGGGGAGCTGTTTTTT.

This clonotype showed up just a few times. This chain links TRBV19 with TRBJ2-1; 8 nucleotides line up with TRBD2. Germline V gives CDR1 LNHDA, CDR2 SQIVND (reference sequence). The CDR3 is made up of 13 amino acids. V lost 5 bases, J lost 14 bases, and 11 bases stayed unmatched. The CDR3 bases are TGTGCCAGTAGTCCCCGGGGAGCGGGAGATAAGTTCTTC. This translates into CASSPRGAGDKFF.

This clonotype has ten or more counts. The chain recombines TRBV7-3 with TRBJ2-2; 7 bases line up with TRBD2. The CDR3 consists of 15 residues. J gave up 4 bases and V 4 bases, and 6 bases lay outside the gene matches. Germline loops: CDR1 SGHTA, CDR2 FQGTGA. Here the CDR3 reads CASSWGGSGTGELFF. The CDR3, as DNA: TGTGCCAGCAGCTGGGGCGGGAGTGGCACCGGGGAGCTGTTTTTT.

In this sample, this clonotype turned up many times. The chain is built from TRBV20-1 and TRBJ2-1, with 11 bases fitting TRBD2. The CDR3 sequence is 14 residues long. Germline loops: CDR1 DFQATT, CDR2 SNEGSKA (reference sequence). Trimming removed 1 base from V and 7 bases from J; junction bases left unmatched: 3. Written as DNA, the CDR3 is TGCAGTGCTAGAGTCCCTAGCGGGAGGAATGAGCAGTTCTTC. This translates into CSARVPSGRNEQFF.

This clonotype was seen many times. The gene calls are TRBV6-5 and TRBJ2-7; possibly TRBD1 for D (6 bases). The germline V and J ends were trimmed by 0 bases and 6 bases, with 12 bases remaining between them. CDR1 MNHEY and CDR2 SVGAGI come from the germline V gene. The CDR3 covers 14 residues. CDR3 residues: CASSYSGAGGEQYF. The DNA for the CDR3 is TGTGCCAGCAGTTACTCGGGGGCTGGCGGCGAGCAGTACTTC.

The rearrangement uses TRBV27 and TRBJ2-1; no definite D call. The CDR3 sequence is 13 residues long. Germline V gene data show CDR1 as MNHEY and CDR2 as SMNVEV (reference sequence). V was shortened by 2 bases and J by 7 bases, with 9 bases between the two germline ends. The CDR3 coding sequence is TGTGCCAGCAGTTTAAACTGGCTTAATGAGCAGTTCTTC. Translation: CASSLNWLNEQFF.

This clonotype was counted many times. The chain has TRBV19 and TRBJ2-3; D tentatively fits TRBD1 or TRBD2 (5 bases each). Germline V lookup: CDR1 LNHDA, CDR2 SQIVND (reference sequence). The CDR3 extends over 13 amino acids. Trimming took off 4 bases at V and 3 bases at J, with 8 bases between the two ends. In DNA, the CDR3 is TGTGCCAGTAGTACGGGACGTACAGATACGCAGTATTTT. Translation gives CASSTGRTDTQYF.

This clonotype was observed many times. The V and J genes are TRBV7-2 and TRBJ2-5; 11 bases line up with TRBD2. V was clipped by 2 bases and J by 4 bases; unmatched bases: 6. The CDR3 has 16 amino acids. The V gene's germline CDR1 is SGHTA and CDR2 FQGNSA. This CDR3 is CASSLQRLAGGETQYF. The DNA for the CDR3 is TGTGCCAGCAGCTTACAGCGGCTAGCGGGAGGAGAGACCCAGTACTTC.

This clonotype was recorded many times. V is TRBV6-1 and J is TRBJ1-2, with D unclear. Germline lookup yields CDR1 MNHNS and CDR2 SASEGT. V lost 2 bases and J 4 bases, leaving 8 bases between the germline ends. The CDR3 covers 13 residues. CDR3 in DNA: TGTGCCAGCAGTGAACGGGCAGTCTATGGCTACACCTTC. It is translated as CASSERAVYGYTF.

This clonotype has at least ten counts. The V and J genes are TRBV7-6 and TRBJ2-1; 10 positions agree with TRBD1. The germline CDR1 and CDR2 sequences are SGHVS and FNYEAQ. The CDR3 contains 16 residues. J was trimmed by 5 bases and V by 5 bases; bases with no gene match: 9. CDR3 protein: CASSPLPGQGNNEQFF. The CDR3 DNA sequence: TGTGCCAGCAGCCCCCTTCCGGGACAGGGGAACAATGAGCAGTTCTTC.

The genes are TRBV28 and TRBJ2-1; D is undetermined. The CDR3 is made up of 11 amino acids. Trimming shortened V by 6 bases and J by 15 bases, and 15 bases separated the two germline ends. Germline V gene lookup returns CDR1 MDHEN and CDR2 SYDVKM. The CDR3 spells CASSRSPQWFF. CDR3 nucleotides: TGTGCCAGCAGCCGGTCTCCTCAGTGGTTCTTC.

This clonotype has just a few counts. The V gene is TRBV23-1, the J gene TRBJ2-7, with D uncertain. TRBV23-1 is marked as an open reading frame, function uncertain. Deletions cut 1 base from V and 0 bases from J, with 13 bases between. The CDR3 extends over 16 amino acids. CDR3 DNA sequence: TGCGCCAGCAGTCAATTTAACAGAACAAGCTCCTACGAGCAGTACTTC. Its translation is CASSQFNRTSSYEQYF.

The CDR3 DNA reads TGCAGCACCAAAGGTGGCCATGAGCAGTTCTTC. Translation: CSTKGGHEQFF. This sequence joins TRBV29-1 and TRBJ2-1; D gene uncertain. V shed 8 bases and J shed 8 bases, with 13 bases lying between them. CDR1 SQVTM and CDR2 ANQGSEA come from the germline V gene. The CDR3 consists of 11 residues.

The chain is built from TRBV28 and TRBJ2-7; 7 nucleotides line up with TRBD1. The V segment lost 3 bases and the J segment 7 bases; nucleotides outside the gene matches: 6. The CDR3 loop spans 13 amino acids. CDR1 is MDHEN, CDR2 SYDVKM, per germline. CDR3 protein: CASSFGTAREQYF. The CDR3 nucleotides read TGTGCCAGCAGTTTCGGGACAGCCCGAGAGCAGTACTTC.

A note on this clonotype: A much larger clone lies a single base off, so this may be a read error. The chain has TRBV4-2 and TRBJ2-6; possibly TRBD1 for D (6 bases). CDR3 length: 15 residues. Looked up from germline, CDR1 is LGHNA and CDR2 is YNFKEQ. V gave up 0 bases and J gave up 9 bases, with 12 bases separating them. CDR3 nucleotide sequence: TGTGCCAGCAGCCAAGAAGAGCGGACAGACAACGTCCTGACTTTC. Translating gives CASSQEERTDNVLTF.

The chain employs TRBV7-3 and TRBJ2-6; 10 bases agree with TRBD1. The CDR3 runs 18 residues. Trimming at V came to 0 bases and at J to 2 bases, leaving 4 bases not matched to a gene. The germline V gene encodes CDR1 SGHTA and CDR2 FQGTGA. The CDR3 loop reads CASSLTGTGVPGANVLTF. CDR3 nucleotide sequence: TGTGCCAGCAGCTTAACGGGGACAGGGGTCCCTGGGGCCAACGTCCTGACTTTC.

This clonotype was recorded many times. The gene calls are TRBV7-2 and TRBJ1-2, with D maybe TRBD1 (5 bases). The CDR3 is 13 residues long. With 3 bases removed from V and 4 bases from J, the gap between germline ends came to 9 bases. CDR1 SGHTA and CDR2 FQGNSA come from the germline V gene. CDR3 in amino acids: CASSLTDLYGYTF. In nucleotides, the CDR3 is TGTGCCAGCAGCTTGACAGACCTCTATGGCTACACCTTC.

This clonotype was counted at least ten times. This chain joins TRBV7-2 and TRBJ2-1; 10 nucleotides agree with TRBD1. The V segment lost 5 bases and the J segment 3 bases; nucleotides outside the gene matches: 4. CDR3 length: 15 residues. From germline, CDR1 is SGHTA and CDR2 FQGNSA. The CDR3 sequence: CASSLGTGVYNEQFF. The CDR3 nucleotides are TGTGCCAGCAGCCTGGGGACAGGGGTCTACAATGAGCAGTTCTTC.

The chain employs TRBV7-3 and TRBJ2-3; D not certain. The CDR3 contains 15 residues. Per germline, CDR1 SGHTA and CDR2 FQGTGA. Trimming removed 0 bases at V and 1 base at J, with 8 bases between. CDR3 region: CASSLTRTRTDTQYF. CDR3 sequence (DNA): TGTGCCAGCAGCTTAACCCGGACGCGCACAGATACGCAGTATTTT.

This clonotype was counted between two and nine times. The chain carries TRBV5-1 and TRBJ2-3, with 9 bases that match TRBD1. This CDR3 contains 17 residues. Germline V gene sequence: CDR1 SGHRS, CDR2 YFSETQ. Germline trimming cut 0 bases from V and 2 bases from J; bases unmatched to any gene: 7. The CDR3 protein is CASSLDPTGGATDTQYF. For the CDR3, the DNA is TGCGCCAGCAGCTTGGATCCGACAGGGGGGGCCACAGATACGCAGTATTTT. Combining the CDR3 with reference TRBV5-1 and TRBJ2-3 gives the whole variable domain KAGVTQTPRYLIKTRGQQVTLSCSPISGHRSVSWYQQTPGQGLQFLFEYFSETQRNKGNFPGRFSGRQFSNSRSEMNVSTLELGDSALYLCASSLDPTGGATDTQYFGPGTRLTVL.